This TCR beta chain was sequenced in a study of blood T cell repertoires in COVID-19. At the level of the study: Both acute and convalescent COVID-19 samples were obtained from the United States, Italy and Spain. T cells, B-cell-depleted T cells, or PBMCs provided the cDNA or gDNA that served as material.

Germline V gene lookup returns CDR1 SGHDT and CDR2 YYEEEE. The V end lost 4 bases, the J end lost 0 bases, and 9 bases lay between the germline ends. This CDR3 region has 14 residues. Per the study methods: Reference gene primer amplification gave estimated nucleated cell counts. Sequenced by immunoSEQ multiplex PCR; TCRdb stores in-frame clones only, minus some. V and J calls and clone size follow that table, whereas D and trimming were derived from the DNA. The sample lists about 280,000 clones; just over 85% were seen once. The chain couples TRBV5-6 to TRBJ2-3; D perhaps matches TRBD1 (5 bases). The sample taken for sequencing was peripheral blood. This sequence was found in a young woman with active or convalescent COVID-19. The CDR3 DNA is TGTGCCAGCAGCGCAGGGTGGAGCACAGATACGCAGTATTTT. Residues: CASSAGWSTDTQYF.